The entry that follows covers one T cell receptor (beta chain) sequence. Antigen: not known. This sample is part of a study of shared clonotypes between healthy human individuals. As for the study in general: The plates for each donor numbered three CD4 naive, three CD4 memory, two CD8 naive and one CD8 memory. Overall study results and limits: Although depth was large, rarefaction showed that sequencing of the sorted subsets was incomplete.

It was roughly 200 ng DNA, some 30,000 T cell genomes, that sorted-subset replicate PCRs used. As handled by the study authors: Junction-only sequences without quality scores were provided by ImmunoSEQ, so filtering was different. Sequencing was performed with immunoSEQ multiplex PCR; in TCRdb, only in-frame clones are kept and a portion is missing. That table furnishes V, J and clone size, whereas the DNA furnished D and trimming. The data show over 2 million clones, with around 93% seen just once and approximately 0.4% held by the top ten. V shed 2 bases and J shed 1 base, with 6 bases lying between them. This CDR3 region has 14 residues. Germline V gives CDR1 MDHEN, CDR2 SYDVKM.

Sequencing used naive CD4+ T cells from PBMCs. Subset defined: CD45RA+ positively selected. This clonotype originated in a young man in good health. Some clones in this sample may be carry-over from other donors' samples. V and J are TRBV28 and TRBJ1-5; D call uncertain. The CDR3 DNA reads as TGTGCCAGCAGTTTAATGGGCAGCAATCAGCCCCAGCATTTT. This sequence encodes CASSLMGSNQPQHF.